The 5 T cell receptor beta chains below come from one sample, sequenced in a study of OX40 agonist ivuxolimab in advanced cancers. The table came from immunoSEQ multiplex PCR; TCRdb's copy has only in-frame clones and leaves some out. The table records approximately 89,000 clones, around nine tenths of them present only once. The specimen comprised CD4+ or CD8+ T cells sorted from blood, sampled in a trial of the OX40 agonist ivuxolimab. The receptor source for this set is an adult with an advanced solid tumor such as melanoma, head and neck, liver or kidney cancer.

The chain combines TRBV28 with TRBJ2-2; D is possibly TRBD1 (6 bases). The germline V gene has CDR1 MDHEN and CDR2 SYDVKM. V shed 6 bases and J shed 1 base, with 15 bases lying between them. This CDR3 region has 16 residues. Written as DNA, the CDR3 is TGTGCCAGCAGCTCCACCTGGACAGAGAACACCGGGGAGCTGTTTTTT. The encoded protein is CASSSTWTENTGELFF.

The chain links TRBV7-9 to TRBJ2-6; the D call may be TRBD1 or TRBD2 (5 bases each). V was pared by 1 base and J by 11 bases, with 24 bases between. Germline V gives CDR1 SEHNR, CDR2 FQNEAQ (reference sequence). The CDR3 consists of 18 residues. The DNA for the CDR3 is TGTGCCAGCAGCTTAGATTTGTGGGGGAGACGGCAGTCGGACGTCCTGACTTTC. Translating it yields CASSLDLWGRRQSDVLTF.

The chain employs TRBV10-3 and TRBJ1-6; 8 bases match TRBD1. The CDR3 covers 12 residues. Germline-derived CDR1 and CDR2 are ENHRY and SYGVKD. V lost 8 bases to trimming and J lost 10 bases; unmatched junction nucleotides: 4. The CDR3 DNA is TGTGCCATCCAGGACAGGGAATCACCCCTCCACTTT. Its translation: CAIQDRESPLHF.

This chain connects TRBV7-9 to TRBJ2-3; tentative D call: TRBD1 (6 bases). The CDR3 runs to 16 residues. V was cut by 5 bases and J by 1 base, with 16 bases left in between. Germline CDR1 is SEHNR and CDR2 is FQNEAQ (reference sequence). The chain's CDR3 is CASSQNRESRTDTQYF. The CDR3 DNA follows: TGTGCCAGCAGCCAGAACAGGGAATCCCGCACAGATACGCAGTATTTT.

This CDR3 reads CASSSPRSGNTEAFF. CDR3 sequence (DNA): TGTGCCAGCAGCTCCCCACGGTCGGGGAACACTGAAGCTTTCTTT. The rearrangement uses TRBV11-2 and TRBJ1-1; no clear D gene. This CDR3 contains 15 residues. V lost 4 bases, J lost 1 base, and 13 bases lay in between. Germline V gene data show CDR1 as SGHAT and CDR2 as FQNNGV.